This T cell receptor beta chain was profiled in a study of cytomegalovirus exposure and HLA in healthy donors. Findings and caveats of the study: What was likely a sequencing artifact was a cluster of highly shared sequence variants.

It was with 60 Vbeta and 13 Jbeta primers that the PCR ran. TCRdb's table, derived via immunoSEQ multiplex PCR, lists solely in-frame clones and lacks some. The sample has about 120,000 clones, 70% to 85% seen once. Notes on this clone: Its antigen is unknown.

The V gene lost 4 bases and the J gene lost 0 bases, with 10 bases spanning the gap. Looked up from germline, CDR1 is LNHDA and CDR2 is SQIVND (reference sequence). The CDR3 runs 15 residues. The chain combines TRBV19 with TRBJ1-3; D perhaps matches TRBD1 (5 bases). This sequence was found in a woman aged 45-59 years in good health and CMV-seropositive. The sequencing sample was made of PBMCs. In DNA form, the CDR3 reads TGTGCCAGTAGTACCCTACAGGTCTCTGGAAACACCATATATTTT. Residues: CASSTLQVSGNTIYF.